Shown below are 22 T cell receptor beta chains from a single sample sequenced in a study of identical twins. TCRdb redid the calling of the 5' RACE reads with MiXCR, one entry per CDR3 protein. This sample has 500,000 or so distinct CDR3 sequences; approximately 15% occur once, and the top ten carry about 0.94%. This sample was shared with a second study, whose subject was yellow fever vaccine responses in identical twins.

Sequencing was done on a sample of CD4+ T cells sorted from blood. These receptor sequences come from a woman under 30 in good health.

This clonotype was detected a few times. The genes are TRBV21-1 and TRBJ1-3; the table calls TRBD1, which could not be checked here. TRBV21-1 is a pseudogene segment. CDR3 length equals 15 residues. CDR3: CASSKRGAYGNTIYF. The CDR3 region has the DNA TGTGCCAGCAGCAAAAGGGGTGCTTATGGAAACACCATATATTTT.

The CDR3 region has the DNA TGTAGGGGACAGCACCAAGAGACCCAGTACTTC. Translated: CRGQHQETQYF. The V call is TRBV28, the J call TRBJ2-5; 7 bases fit TRBD1. CDR1 is MDHEN and CDR2 is SYDVKM in the germline V gene. This CDR3 is 11 amino acids long.

In regard to this clonotype: This may stem from a read error, because a much larger clone lies one nucleotide away. The chain joins TRBV4-1 to TRBJ2-3, with a tentative D call TRBD2 (6 bases). The CDR3 totals 16 residues. Germline CDR1 reads MGHRA; CDR2 reads YSYEKL. CDR3 in amino acids: CANSQDLEGRADTQYF. The DNA for the CDR3 is TGCGCCAACAGCCAAGATCTGGAGGGGCGCGCAGATACGCAGTATTTT.

The chain employs TRBV7-8 and TRBJ2-5; 7 bases are a match to TRBD1. With V trimmed by 1 base and J by 4 bases, 6 bases remained unmatched. This CDR3 spans 15 amino acids. Per the germline V gene, CDR1 is SGHVS and CDR2 is FQNEAQ. In DNA form, the CDR3 reads TGTGCCAGCAGCTTAGTGGCAGGGGGAGTAGAGACCCAGTACTTC. Residues: CASSLVAGGVETQYF.

This clonotype was seen many times. The V and J genes are TRBV15 and TRBJ2-2; TRBD1 matches at 8 bases. After removal of 5 bases from V and 1 base from J, the junction contained 21 bases not matched to a gene. The CDR3 covers 21 residues. Germline-derived CDR1 and CDR2 are LNHNV and YYDKDF (reference sequence). The CDR3, as DNA: TGTGCCACCAGCCCGGGGAATTCCTCGGGCAGGGGGCGGAAGAACACCGGGGAGCTGTTTTTT. Protein product: CATSPGNSSGRGRKNTGELFF.

This sequence joins TRBV19 and TRBJ2-3; D is perhaps TRBD2 (6 bases). Germline values: CDR1 LNHDA, CDR2 SQIVND (reference sequence). V lost 6 bases to trimming and J lost 5 bases, with 12 bases between them. The CDR3 loop spans 13 amino acids. The CDR3 nucleotides read TGTGCCAGTAGATTAGCAGCGGGAGATACGCAGTATTTT. It encodes CASRLAAGDTQYF.

This chain connects TRBV28 to TRBJ2-5; 7 nucleotides agree with TRBD2. The CDR3 has 16 amino acids. Germline CDR1 MDHEN, CDR2 SYDVKM. V dropped 4 bases and J dropped 5; count of bases not matched to a gene: 13. The CDR3 DNA is TGTGCCAGCAGTTCGGAGGGCAGGGCCGGGAGGGAGACCCAGTACTTC. This translates into CASSSEGRAGRETQYF.

The chain has TRBV20-1 and TRBJ2-1; TRBD2 matches at 11 bases. The germline V gene encodes CDR1 DFQATT and CDR2 SNEGSKA (reference sequence). This CDR3 contains 15 residues. Losses at the gene ends were 4 bases for V and 10 bases for J; bases not matched to a gene: 12. CDR3 residues: CSANIHSGRAEEQFF. DNA of the CDR3: TGCAGTGCTAATATTCATAGCGGGAGGGCCGAAGAGCAGTTCTTC.

The CDR3 DNA is TGTGCCAGCAGCTTAGTCGGGGAGCTCTACGAGCAGTACTTC. Residues: CASSLVGELYEQYF. The chain combines TRBV13 with TRBJ2-7; D possibly corresponds to TRBD2 (5 bases). The germline V gene encodes CDR1 PRHDT and CDR2 FYEKMQ (reference sequence). The V end was cut by 1 base, the J end by 3 bases, with 10 bases between. This CDR3 is 14 amino acids long.

The chain links TRBV6-1 to TRBJ2-1; TRBD2 matches at 7 bases. Germline trimming cut 8 bases from V and 6 bases from J; bases unmatched to any gene: 10. Germline values: CDR1 MNHNS, CDR2 SASEGT. The CDR3 has 14 residues. CDR3 sequence: CASVPLGGINEQFF. DNA for the CDR3: TGTGCCAGCGTCCCCCTCGGGGGGATCAATGAGCAGTTCTTC.

The gene calls are TRBV7-3 and TRBJ2-3, with D tentatively TRBD1 (6 bases). The ends were cut back, 1 base at V and 3 bases at J, with 11 bases in the middle. This CDR3 has 15 residues. Germline CDR1 is SGHTA and CDR2 is FQGTGA. CDR3 coding DNA: TGTGCCAGCAGCTTAATGGGACAAACTACAGATACGCAGTATTTT. This translates into CASSLMGQTTDTQYF.

This clonotype was counted between two and nine times. This chain joins TRBV7-2 and TRBJ2-3, with D uncertain. Trimming took off 1 base at V and 5 bases at J, with 13 bases between the two ends. Germline CDR1 reads SGHTA; CDR2 reads FQGNSA. CDR3 size: 15 residues. The CDR3 DNA reads TGTGCCAGCAGCTTAGGCCTAACCCGCCAAGATACGCAGTATTTT. This translates into CASSLGLTRQDTQYF.

V is TRBV15 and J is TRBJ2-1; TRBD1 matches 8 bases. The junction had 6 bases not matched to a gene; V was cut back by 1 base and J by 7 bases. There are 15 residues in the CDR3. Germline loops: CDR1 LNHNV, CDR2 YYDKDF (reference sequence). CDR3 region: CATSRGWTGRNEQFF. The CDR3, as DNA: TGTGCCACCAGCAGAGGATGGACAGGGCGGAATGAGCAGTTCTTC.

The table lists this clonotype with a few counts. The CDR3 nucleotides read TGTGCCACCAGTGATTCGGGGGTGCAGAGTTACACCTTC. The encoded protein is CATSDSGVQSYTF. The V gene is TRBV24-1, the J gene TRBJ1-2, with a possible D match to TRBD1 (5 bases). The CDR3 extends over 13 amino acids. Germline values: CDR1 KGHDR, CDR2 SFDVKD. Trimming left V 2 bases short and J 11 bases short, with 14 bases between.

This clonotype turned up a few times. This chain connects TRBV15 to TRBJ2-1, with 7 nucleotides matching TRBD1. The germline CDR1 and CDR2 sequences are LNHNV and YYDKDF (reference sequence). The CDR3 length is 14 residues. Losses at the gene ends were 0 bases for V and 6 bases for J; bases not matched to a gene: 2. CDR3 residues: CATSREAGGNEQFF. The DNA for the CDR3 is TGTGCCACCAGCAGAGAGGCAGGGGGCAATGAGCAGTTCTTC.

There are a few counts of this clonotype. The chain is built from TRBV5-4 and TRBJ2-2, with TRBD1 matching 7 bases. CDR1 is SGHNT and CDR2 is YYREEE in the germline V gene (reference sequence). The CDR3 consists of 17 residues. The trim removed 6 bases at V and 2 bases at J, leaving 13 bases unmatched. The CDR3 DNA sequence: TGTGCCAGCACACCCCGGAGCAGACAGGGAAACACCGGGGAGCTGTTTTTT. This encodes CASTPRSRQGNTGELFF.

This clonotype was detected a few times. The gene calls are TRBV30 and TRBJ2-1; 8 bases line up with TRBD2. This CDR3 has 16 residues. V was clipped by 0 bases and J by 1 base; unmatched bases: 5. Per the germline V gene, CDR1 is GTSNPN and CDR2 is SVGIG (reference sequence). The CDR3 DNA follows: TGTGCCTGGAGTGTCAGCGGGAGCATTTCCTACAATGAGCAGTTCTTC. Translated, it gives CAWSVSGSISYNEQFF. Full variable domain (missing parts from reference TRBV30 and TRBJ2-1): SQTIHQWPATLVQPVGSPLSLECTVEGTSNPNLYWYRQAAGRGLQLLFYSVGIGQISSEVPQNLSASRPQDRQFILSSKKLLLSDSGFYLCAWSVSGSISYNEQFFGPGTRLTVL.

This clonotype was observed a handful of times. V and J are TRBV7-8 and TRBJ2-3; D gene ambiguous. The V gene's germline CDR1 is SGHVS and CDR2 FQNEAQ. Trimming took 4 bases from V and 3 from J, leaving 20 bases between them. The CDR3 extends over 17 amino acids. The CDR3 bases are TGTGCCAGCAGCTCTATGGGTGGGCAAGCCGTTACAGATACGCAGTATTTT. It is translated as CASSSMGGQAVTDTQYF.

The CDR3 DNA reads TGTGCCAGCAGCCCACTCCGGACTAGCACAGATACGCAGTATTTT. It translates to CASSPLRTSTDTQYF. This chain joins TRBV7-9 and TRBJ2-3, with D possibly TRBD2 on 5 matching bases. The CDR3 consists of 15 residues. Germline CDR1 reads SEHNR; CDR2 reads FQNEAQ (reference sequence). V lost 5 bases, J lost 0 bases, and 12 bases lay in between. The entire variable domain, with the rest obtained from reference TRBV7-9 and TRBJ2-3, is as follows: DTGVSQNPRHKITKRGQNVTFRCDPISEHNRLYWYRQTLGQGPEFLTYFQNEAQLEKSRLLSDRFSAERPKGSFSTLEIQRTEQGDSAMYLCASSPLRTSTDTQYFGPGTRLTVL.

A few counts support this clonotype. V usage is TRBV3-1 and J usage is TRBJ2-7; TRBD2 aligns across 10 bases. The V and J ends lost 5 bases and 3 bases, in that order; junction bases with no gene match: 7. The germline V gene has CDR1 LGHDT and CDR2 YNNKEL (reference sequence). There are 15 residues in the CDR3. DNA for the CDR3: TGTGCCAGCAGCGTTAGCGGGGGGCCGCGCTACGAGCAGTACTTC. Protein sequence: CASSVSGGPRYEQYF.

V is TRBV19 and J is TRBJ2-1, with 8 nucleotides matching TRBD1. Germline V gene lookup returns CDR1 LNHDA and CDR2 SQIVND (reference sequence). The ends lost 11 bases at V and 7 bases at J; junction bases unmatched: 7. The CDR3 has 12 residues. The CDR3 loop is CASKQGVNEQFF. DNA for the CDR3: TGTGCCTCTAAACAGGGGGTGAATGAGCAGTTCTTC.

This sequence joins TRBV10-1 and TRBJ2-2; the D is unclear. Trimming cost V 2 bases and J 0 bases, with 4 bases left between them. CDR3 length: 14 amino acids. Germline V gene data show CDR1 as WNHNN and CDR2 as SYGVQD (reference sequence). CDR3 loop: CASSERTNTGELFF. CDR3 nucleotides: TGCGCCAGCAGTGAGCGCACGAACACCGGGGAGCTGTTTTTT.